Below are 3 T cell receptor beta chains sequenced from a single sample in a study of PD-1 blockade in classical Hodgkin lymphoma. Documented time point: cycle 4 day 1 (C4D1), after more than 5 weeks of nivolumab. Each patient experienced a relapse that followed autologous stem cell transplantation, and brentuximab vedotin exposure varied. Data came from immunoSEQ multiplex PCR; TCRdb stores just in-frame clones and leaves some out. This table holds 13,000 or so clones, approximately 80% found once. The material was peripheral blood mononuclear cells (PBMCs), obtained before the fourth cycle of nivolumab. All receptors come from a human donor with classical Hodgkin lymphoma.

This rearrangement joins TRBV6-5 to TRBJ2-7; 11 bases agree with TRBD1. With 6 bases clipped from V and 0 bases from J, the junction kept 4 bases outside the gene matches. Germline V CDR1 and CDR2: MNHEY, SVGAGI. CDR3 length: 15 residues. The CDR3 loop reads CASRKGTGGSYEQYF. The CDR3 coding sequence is TGTGCCAGCAGGAAGGGGACAGGGGGCTCCTACGAGCAGTACTTC.

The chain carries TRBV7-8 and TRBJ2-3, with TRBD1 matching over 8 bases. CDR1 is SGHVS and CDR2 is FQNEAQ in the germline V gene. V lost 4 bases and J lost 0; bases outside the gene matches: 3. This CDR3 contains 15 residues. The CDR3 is CASSSGQVSTDTQYF. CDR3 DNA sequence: TGTGCCAGCAGCTCGGGACAGGTTAGCACAGATACGCAGTATTTT.

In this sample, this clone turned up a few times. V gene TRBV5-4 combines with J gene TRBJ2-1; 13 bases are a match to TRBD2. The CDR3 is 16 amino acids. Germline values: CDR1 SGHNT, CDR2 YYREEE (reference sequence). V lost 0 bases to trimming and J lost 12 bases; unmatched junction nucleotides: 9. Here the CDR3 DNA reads TGTGCCAGCAGCTTGGGGGGACTAGCGGGGCACCCCGGGCAGTTCTTC. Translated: CASSLGGLAGHPGQFF. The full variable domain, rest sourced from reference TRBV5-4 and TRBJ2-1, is ETGVTQSPTHLIKTRGQQVTLRCSSQSGHNTVSWYQQALGQGPQFIFQYYREEENGRGNFPPRFSGLQFPNYSSELNVNALELDDSALYLCASSLGGLAGHPGQFFGPGTRLTVL.